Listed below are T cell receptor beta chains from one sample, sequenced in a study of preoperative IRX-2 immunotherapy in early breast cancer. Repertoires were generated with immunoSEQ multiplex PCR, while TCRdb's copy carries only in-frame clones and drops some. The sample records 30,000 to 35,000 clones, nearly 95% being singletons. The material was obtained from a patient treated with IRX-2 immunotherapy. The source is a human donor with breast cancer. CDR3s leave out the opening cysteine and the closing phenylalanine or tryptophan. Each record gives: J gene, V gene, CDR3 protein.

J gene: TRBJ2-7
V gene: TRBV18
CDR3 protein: ASSPLGTGAYEQY

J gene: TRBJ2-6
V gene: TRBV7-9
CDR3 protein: ASSLGRTGLNPGANVLT

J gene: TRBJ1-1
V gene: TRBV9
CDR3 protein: ASSVGSMNTEAF

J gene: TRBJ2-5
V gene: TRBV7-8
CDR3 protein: ASSLEGSGGYQETQY

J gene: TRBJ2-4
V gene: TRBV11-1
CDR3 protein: ASSPGGPSRIQY

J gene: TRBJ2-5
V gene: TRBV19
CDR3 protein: ASSTGSSRAQY

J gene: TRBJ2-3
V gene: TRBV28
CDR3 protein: ASRRESITDTQY

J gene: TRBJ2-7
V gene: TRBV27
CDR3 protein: ASSPGLAGLATYEQY

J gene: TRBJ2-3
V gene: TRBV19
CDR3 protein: ASWGGGGDTQY

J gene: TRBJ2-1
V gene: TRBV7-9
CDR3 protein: ASSLIGGGEPTNEQF

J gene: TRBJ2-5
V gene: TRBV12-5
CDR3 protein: ASGLVADGGTGGTQY

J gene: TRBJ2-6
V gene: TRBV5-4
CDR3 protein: ASSLERGTGANVLT

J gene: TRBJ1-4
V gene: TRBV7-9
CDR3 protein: ASRRTGANEKLF